This TCR beta chain was obtained from a study of T cell responses to AZD1222 COVID-19 vaccine (dated by TCRdb to the early 2020s). With regard to the full study: TCR sequencing was performed for approximately 240 trial participants, of whom around 200 were given two doses of AZD1222 and around 26 were given two doses of MenACWY control vaccine. Trial participants were enrolled by age into 18-55, 56-69 and 70-plus year subgroups, with around 150, 28 and 57 TCR-sequenced participants respectively.

In regard to this clone: The specificity of this receptor is unknown. Base-call qualities are not available, and no considerably larger clone is one nucleotide away.

The time point tag for this specimen amounts to: about 28 days (+/-7) after the second vaccine dose. AZD1222 recipients whose second dose came at about 4 weeks and those whose second dose came at about 12 weeks were combined into one group, since spike-specific TCR depth and breadth did not differ between the two schedules. Samples from vaccinated people were obtained from the UK trials COV001 and COV002, which included a single-blind randomized controlled phase 2/3 trial of AZD1222 (ChAdOx1 nCoV-19) in healthy adults. For TCRbeta chain sequencing, PBMC samples from trial participants were taken at day 0 and at day 28 after the second dose. The CDR3 regions of human TCRbeta chains were analyzed by immunosequencing. The paper's processing steps were these. TCRs in the repertoires were matched against a reference library of SARS-CoV-2-specific TCRs that had been generated with the MIRA antigen-specificity platform. Breadth was defined as the fraction of unique TCRs that were SARS-CoV-2-associated, and depth was defined as the fraction of total T cells that were SARS-CoV-2-associated. Using the MIRA data, each spike-specific TCR was assigned both to the spike region to which the TCR was reactive and to a CD4 or CD8 class. Log10-transformed breadth and depth values were compared by one-way ANOVA with Sidak's multiple comparisons tests. TCRdb limited this immuneACCESS table to in-frame rearrangements with V and J called. A share of clones is missing; checked studies link under half to unresolved V genes, and the rest is unexplained. For V, J and clone size, that table is used; D and trimming come from the DNA. Present in this sample are approximately 130,000 clones, 84% of which were seen just once. Of the sample, around 27% falls within the top ten clones.

The germline V gene specifies SGHRS as CDR1 and YFSETQ as CDR2. V is pruned by 3 bases and J by 5 bases, leaving 10 bases of the junction without a gene match. The CDR3 sequence holds 15 residues, the cysteine and phenylalanine included. Kept here is only the CDR3 DNA, which spans 45 bases and is read in frame from base 1. The investigation overall reported the following: Conclusions about previously exposed vaccinees are limited, since just five to seven AZD1222 recipients were seropositive for SARS-CoV-2 at baseline. Participants were mostly white British, with more females than males. The authors suggested clonal diversity may have been underestimated. After two AZD1222 doses, both the breadth and the depth of spike-specific TCRs were significantly higher than at day 0 and than in MenACWY recipients. CD4 TCRs associated with the vaccine covered the entire spike protein, and the dominant responses were in regions 160-218 and 743-854. Nearly half of unique spike-specific TCRs reportedly recognized epitopes outside regions mutated in the B.1.351 and B.1.1.7 variants. Because no day 14 peak-response samples were available, repertoires were characterized only after the peak T cell response. In the small 56-69-year group, the increase in depth fell short of significance, most likely because of low power.

Rearrangement joined TRBV5-1 to TRBJ2-5; the central 7 bases match TRBD1. The origin of this receptor is an adult who received the AZD1222 COVID-19 vaccine. The sequencing here drew on peripheral blood, taken 28 days after the second AZD1222 dose. CDR3 protein: CASSSLTGLGETQYF. Read as DNA, the sequence is TGCGCCAGCAGCTCCCTGACAGGGTTGGGGGAGACCCAGTACTTC.